This TCR beta chain is drawn from a study of post-analysis software for immune sequencing data. On the study more broadly: The disease courses covered relapsing-remitting, secondary progressive and progressive-relapsing multiple sclerosis. Study-wide results and limits: A few TRBV segments, TRBV5-6, TRBV5-1 and TRBV20-1 among them, were found more frequent in patients than controls. A significant reduction in normalized Chao1 diversity was observed in multiple sclerosis patients versus controls.

Carried by the TCR beta cDNA libraries were unique molecular identifiers. TCRdb re-called the PCR reads with MiXCR, one entry per CDR3 protein. The sample has about 430,000 distinct CDR3 sequences, about 39% seen once. V lost 0 bases, J lost 5 bases, and 6 bases stayed unmatched. This CDR3 spans 16 amino acids. On this clonotype: Its specificity is unknown.

This TCR was recovered from a girl aged 2-10 years with multiple sclerosis. The chain joins TRBV23-1 to TRBJ2-7, with 11 bases aligning to TRBD1. Being an ORF, TRBV23-1 has a function that is uncertain. Sequencing input: blood. CDR3 DNA: TGCGCCAGCAGTCAATCCTTATGGGACAGGGGGGACGAGCAGTACTTC. Protein product: CASSQSLWDRGDEQYF.